Presented here are 10 T cell receptor beta chains from one specimen sequenced in a study of molecular identifiers for immune sequencing clone quantification. From the PCR reads, TCRdb called clonotypes with MiXCR, one entry per CDR3 protein. The sample records about 63,000 distinct CDR3 sequences, under 20% being singletons. The sample taken for sequencing was naive CD8+ T cells from blood, with Jurkat cell RNA spiked in. Subset reported: FACS-sorted CD8+CD4-CCR7+CD45RA+ naive T cells. These receptors were collected from a human donor in good health. Some libraries in this study had Jurkat cell RNA spiked in.

In its sample, this clonotype was seen many times. The chain couples TRBV30 to TRBJ2-7; D gene ambiguous. The CDR3 spans 13 residues. The V gene lost 2 bases and the J gene lost 2 bases, with 10 bases spanning the gap. Germline lookup yields CDR1 GTSNPN and CDR2 SVGIG (reference sequence). The CDR3 coding sequence is TGTGCCTGGAGTACCATTTGGGCCTACGAGCAGTACTTC. This translates into CAWSTIWAYEQYF.

In its sample, this clonotype was seen many times. The chain recombines TRBV2 with TRBJ2-2; D remains ambiguous. This CDR3 spans 12 amino acids. The V end lost 7 bases, the J end lost 1 base, and 4 bases lay between the germline ends. Germline values: CDR1 SNHLY, CDR2 FYNNEI. The CDR3 nucleotides read TGTGCCAGCATTAAGAACACCGGGGAGCTGTTTTTT. Amino acids: CASIKNTGELFF. Complete variable domain (other parts from reference TRBV2 and TRBJ2-2): EPEVTQTPSHQVTQMGQEVILRCVPISNHLYFYWYRQILGQKVEFLVSFYNNEISEKSEIFDDQFSVERPDGSNFTLKIRSTKLEDSAMYFCASIKNTGELFFGEGSRLTVL.

This clonotype has a count of ten or more. V gene TRBV6-6 combines with J gene TRBJ2-3; D perhaps matches TRBD1 (6 bases). CDR3 size: 17 residues. Trimming shortened V by 0 bases and J by 2 bases, and 15 bases separated the two germline ends. Germline V gene sequence: CDR1 MNHNY, CDR2 SVGAGI (reference sequence). The CDR3 spells CASSYSIYRDNTDTQYF. The CDR3 bases are TGTGCCAGCAGTTACTCGATTTACAGGGACAACACAGATACGCAGTATTTT.

This clonotype was counted ten times or more. The chain links TRBV4-1 to TRBJ1-5, with D maybe TRBD1 (5 bases). CDR1 MGHRA and CDR2 YSYEKL come from the germline V gene. V lost 2 bases and J lost 2, with 13 bases in between. The CDR3 has 16 residues. CDR3: CASSQFGGSGNQPQHF. The CDR3 region has the DNA TGCGCCAGCAGCCAATTCGGGGGATCGGGCAATCAGCCCCAGCATTTT.

This clonotype was detected a few times. A single base separates this from a much larger clone, so it may be a read error. The J gene is TRBJ2-2, the V gene TRBV27; possible D gene TRBD2, 6 bases. This CDR3 spans 16 amino acids. The germline V gene encodes CDR1 MNHEY and CDR2 SMNVEV (reference sequence). The CDR3 DNA follows: TGTGCCAGCAGTTTTCCGACGGGAGTAGACACCGGGGGGCTGTTTTTT. It yields the protein CASSFPTGVDTGGLFF.

This clonotype has at least ten counts. The V call is TRBV7-9, the J call TRBJ2-4, with 12 bases fitting TRBD2. The CDR3 consists of 19 residues. J lost 0 bases, V lost 2 bases, and 8 bases had no gene match. Per the germline V gene, CDR1 is SEHNR and CDR2 is FQNEAQ (reference sequence). Here the CDR3 reads CASSLPRTSGDLAKNIQYF. The CDR3 DNA follows: TGTGCCAGCAGCTTACCCCGGACTAGCGGGGACCTAGCCAAAAACATTCAGTACTTC.

At least ten counts were recorded for this clonotype. The chain combines TRBV6-2 or TRBV6-3 with TRBJ2-3, with TRBD2 matching 13 bases. Germline V gives CDR1 MNHEY, CDR2 SVGEGT. V gave up 2 bases and J gave up 2 bases; unmatched junction bases: 1. This CDR3 is 16 amino acids long. CDR3 in amino acids: CASSYGTSGITDTQYF. CDR3 in DNA: TGTGCCAGCAGTTACGGGACTAGCGGGATCACAGATACGCAGTATTTT.

On this clonotype: With a much larger clone just one base away, this may be a read error. The genes are TRBV13 and TRBJ2-7; no clear D. Looked up from germline, CDR1 is PRHDT and CDR2 is FYEKMQ (reference sequence). The CDR3 is 15 residues long. The germline V and J ends were trimmed by 1 base and 0 bases, with 10 bases remaining between them. The CDR3 sequence: CASSLVASSSYEQYF. CDR3 bases: TGTGCCAGCAGCTTAGTGGCCAGTAGCTCCTACGAGCAGTACTTC.

To note about this clonotype: A read error may produce the germline difference seen at one junction end. The V call is TRBV3-1, the J call TRBJ2-3; no clear D. The V gene's germline CDR1 is LGHDT and CDR2 YNNKEL (reference sequence). This CDR3 has 14 residues. CDR3 in DNA: TGTACCAGCAGCCAAGGTCTTCACCCCGATACGCAGTATTTT. It encodes CTSSQGLHPDTQYF.

The J gene is TRBJ1-1, the V gene TRBV27; the match to TRBD1 covers 8 bases. Germline values: CDR1 MNHEY, CDR2 SMNVEV (reference sequence). The CDR3 has 13 amino acids. The junction had 3 bases not matched to a gene; V was cut back by 5 bases and J by 4 bases. The CDR3 reads CASSRDRSTEAFF. As DNA, the CDR3 is TGTGCCAGCAGTCGGGACAGGTCCACTGAAGCTTTCTTT.